The source of this T cell receptor beta chain is a study of graft-versus-host responses after intestinal transplantation. The V gene lost 2 bases and the J gene lost 0 bases, with 5 bases spanning the gap. CDR3 length: 15 residues. Germline V gene data show CDR1 as MNHEY and CDR2 as SVGAGI. Only in-frame clones appear in the TCRdb table, and some are missing; sequencing was by immunoSEQ multiplex PCR. The sample has 130,000 to 150,000 clones, around 90% seen once. On this clone: Its antigen is currently unknown.

The sample consisted of unstimulated CD4+ T cells sorted from spleen or lymph node cells, taken before intestinal transplant. The TCR sequence derives from a human donor who received an intestinal transplant. V gene TRBV6-5 combines with J gene TRBJ1-6; TRBD1 might be the D (5 bases). CDR3 coding DNA: TGTGCCAGCAGTTACAGGGGCTCCTATAATTCACCCCTCCACTTT. Its protein is CASSYRGSYNSPLHF.